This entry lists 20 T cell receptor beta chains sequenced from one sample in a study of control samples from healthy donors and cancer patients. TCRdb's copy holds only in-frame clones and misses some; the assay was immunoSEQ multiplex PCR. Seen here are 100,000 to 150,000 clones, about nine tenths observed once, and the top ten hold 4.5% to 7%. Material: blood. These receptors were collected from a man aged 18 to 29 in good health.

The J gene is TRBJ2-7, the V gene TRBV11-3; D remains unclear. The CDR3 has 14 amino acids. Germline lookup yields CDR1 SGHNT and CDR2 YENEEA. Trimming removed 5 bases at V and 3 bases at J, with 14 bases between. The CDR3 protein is CASSPDADGYEQYF. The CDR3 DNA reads TGTGCCAGCAGCCCGGACGCTGACGGCTACGAGCAGTACTTC. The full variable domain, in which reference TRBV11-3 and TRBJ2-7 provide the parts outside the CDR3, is EAGVVQSPRYKIIEKKQPVAFWCNPISGHNTLYWYLQNLGQGPELLIRYENEEAVDDSQLPKDRFSAERLKGVDSTLKIQPAELGDSAVYLCASSPDADGYEQYFGPGTRLTVT.

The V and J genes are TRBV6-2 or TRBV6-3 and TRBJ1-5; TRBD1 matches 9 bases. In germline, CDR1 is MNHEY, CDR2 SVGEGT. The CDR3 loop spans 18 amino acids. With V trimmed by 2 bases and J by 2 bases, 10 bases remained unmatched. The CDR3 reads CASSYRGQGFWGNQPQHF. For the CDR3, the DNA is TGTGCCAGCAGTTACCGGGGACAGGGCTTTTGGGGCAATCAGCCCCAGCATTTT.

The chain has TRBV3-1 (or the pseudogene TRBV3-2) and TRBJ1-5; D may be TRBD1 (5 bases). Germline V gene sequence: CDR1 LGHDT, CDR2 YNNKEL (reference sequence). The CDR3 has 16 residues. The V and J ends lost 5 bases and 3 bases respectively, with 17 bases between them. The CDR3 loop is CASSSSRAGHNQPQHF. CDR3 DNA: TGTGCCAGCAGCTCGAGCCGAGCAGGGCACAATCAGCCCCAGCATTTT.

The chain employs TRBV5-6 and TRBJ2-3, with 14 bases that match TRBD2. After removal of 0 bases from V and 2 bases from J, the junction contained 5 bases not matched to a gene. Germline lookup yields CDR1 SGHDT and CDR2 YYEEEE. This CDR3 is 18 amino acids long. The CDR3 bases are TGTGCCAGCAGCTTGGTCGCGACTAGCGGGGGGGTCACAGATACGCAGTATTTT. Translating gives CASSLVATSGGVTDTQYF. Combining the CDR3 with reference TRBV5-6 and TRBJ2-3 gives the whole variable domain DAGVTQSPTHLIKTRGQQVTLRCSPKSGHDTVSWYQQALGQGPQFIFQYYEEEERQRGNFPDRFSGHQFPNYSSELNVNALLLGDSALYLCASSLVATSGGVTDTQYFGPGTRLTVL.

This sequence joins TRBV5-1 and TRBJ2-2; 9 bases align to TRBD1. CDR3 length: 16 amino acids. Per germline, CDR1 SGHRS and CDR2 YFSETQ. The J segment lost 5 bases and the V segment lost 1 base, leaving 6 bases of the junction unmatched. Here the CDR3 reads CASSLPGTGRTGELFF. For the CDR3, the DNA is TGCGCCAGCAGCTTGCCCGGGACAGGGAGGACCGGGGAGCTGTTTTTT.

DNA of the CDR3: TGTGCCAGCAGTGACGAGGGAGTTCATGGCTACACCTTC. Its protein product is CASSDEGVHGYTF. V and J are TRBV6-1 and TRBJ1-2; no clear D. The CDR3 is 13 amino acids. The germline V gene encodes CDR1 MNHNS and CDR2 SASEGT. Between the trimmed V and J ends, which lost 3 bases and 6 bases, there was a span of 11 bases.

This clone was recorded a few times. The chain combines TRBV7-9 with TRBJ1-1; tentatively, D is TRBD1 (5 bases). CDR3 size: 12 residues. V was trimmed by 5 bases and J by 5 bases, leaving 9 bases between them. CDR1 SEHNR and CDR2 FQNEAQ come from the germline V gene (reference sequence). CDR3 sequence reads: CASSPDSTEAFF. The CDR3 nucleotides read TGTGCCAGCAGCCCTGACAGTACTGAAGCTTTCTTT. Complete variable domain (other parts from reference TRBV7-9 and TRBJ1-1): DTGVSQNPRHKITKRGQNVTFRCDPISEHNRLYWYRQTLGQGPEFLTYFQNEAQLEKSRLLSDRFSAERPKGSFSTLEIQRTEQGDSAMYLCASSPDSTEAFFGQGTRLTVV.

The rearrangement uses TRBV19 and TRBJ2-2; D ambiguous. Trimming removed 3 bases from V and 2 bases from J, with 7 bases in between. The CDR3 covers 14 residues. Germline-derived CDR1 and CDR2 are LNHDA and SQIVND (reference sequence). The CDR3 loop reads CASSMGLNTGELFF. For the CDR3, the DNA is TGTGCCAGTAGTATGGGTCTTAACACCGGGGAGCTGTTTTTT.

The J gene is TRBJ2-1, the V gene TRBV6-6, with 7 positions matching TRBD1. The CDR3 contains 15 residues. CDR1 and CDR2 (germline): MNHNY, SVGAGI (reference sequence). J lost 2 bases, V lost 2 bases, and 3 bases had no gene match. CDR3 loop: CASSYRDRAYNEQFF. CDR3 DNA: TGTGCCAGCAGTTACCGGGACAGAGCCTACAATGAGCAGTTCTTC.

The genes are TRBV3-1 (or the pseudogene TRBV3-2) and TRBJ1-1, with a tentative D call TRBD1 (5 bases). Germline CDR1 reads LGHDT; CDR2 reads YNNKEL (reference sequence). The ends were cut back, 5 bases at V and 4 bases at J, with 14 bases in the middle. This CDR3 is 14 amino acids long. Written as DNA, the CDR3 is TGTGCCAGCAGCTCCGGGACCGCTGTCACTGAAGCTTTCTTT. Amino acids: CASSSGTAVTEAFF.

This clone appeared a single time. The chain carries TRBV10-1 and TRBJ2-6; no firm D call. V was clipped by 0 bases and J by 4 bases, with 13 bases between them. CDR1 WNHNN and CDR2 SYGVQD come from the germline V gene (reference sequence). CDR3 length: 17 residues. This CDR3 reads CASSESRKGSGANVLTF. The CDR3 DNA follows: TGCGCCAGCAGTGAGTCCAGAAAAGGTTCGGGGGCCAACGTCCTGACTTTC.

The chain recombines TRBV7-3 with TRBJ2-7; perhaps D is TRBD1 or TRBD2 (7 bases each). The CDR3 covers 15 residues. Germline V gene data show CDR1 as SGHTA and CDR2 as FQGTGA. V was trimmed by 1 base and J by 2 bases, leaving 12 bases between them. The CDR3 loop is CASSLRGGGTYEQYF. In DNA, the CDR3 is TGTGCCAGCAGCTTAAGGGGAGGGGGCACCTACGAGCAGTACTTC.

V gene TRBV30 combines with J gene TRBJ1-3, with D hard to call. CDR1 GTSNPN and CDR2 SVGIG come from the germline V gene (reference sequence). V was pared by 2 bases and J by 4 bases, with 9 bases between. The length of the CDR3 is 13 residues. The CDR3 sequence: CAWSLGPGNTIYF. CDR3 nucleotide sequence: TGTGCCTGGAGTTTAGGCCCCGGAAACACCATATATTTT.

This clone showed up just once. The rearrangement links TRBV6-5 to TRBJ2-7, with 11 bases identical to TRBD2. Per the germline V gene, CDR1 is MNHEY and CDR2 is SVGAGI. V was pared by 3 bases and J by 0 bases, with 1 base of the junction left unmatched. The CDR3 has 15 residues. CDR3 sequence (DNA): TGTGCCAGCAGTTATGGACTAGCGGGCTCCTACGAGCAGTACTTC. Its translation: CASSYGLAGSYEQYF.

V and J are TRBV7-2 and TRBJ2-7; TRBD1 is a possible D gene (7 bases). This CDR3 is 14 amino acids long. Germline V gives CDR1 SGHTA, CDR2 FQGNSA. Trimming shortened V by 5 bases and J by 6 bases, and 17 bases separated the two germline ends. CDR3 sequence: CASSPEGAISEQYF. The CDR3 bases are TGTGCCAGCAGCCCGGAGGGGGCTATTAGCGAGCAGTACTTC.

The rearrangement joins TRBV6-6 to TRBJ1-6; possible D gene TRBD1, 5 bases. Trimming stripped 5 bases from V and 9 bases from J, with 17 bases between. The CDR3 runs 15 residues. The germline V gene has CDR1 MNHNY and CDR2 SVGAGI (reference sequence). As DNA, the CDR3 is TGTGCCAGCAGTACGATCCCTCGGGACGGTTCACCCCTCCACTTT. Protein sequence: CASSTIPRDGSPLHF.

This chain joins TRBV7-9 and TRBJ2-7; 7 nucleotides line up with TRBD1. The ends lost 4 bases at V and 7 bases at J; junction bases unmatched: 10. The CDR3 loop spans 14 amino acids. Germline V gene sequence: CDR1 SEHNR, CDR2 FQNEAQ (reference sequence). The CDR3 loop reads CASSSETGFSEQYF. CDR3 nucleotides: TGTGCCAGCAGCTCGGAGACAGGGTTTTCGGAGCAGTACTTC.

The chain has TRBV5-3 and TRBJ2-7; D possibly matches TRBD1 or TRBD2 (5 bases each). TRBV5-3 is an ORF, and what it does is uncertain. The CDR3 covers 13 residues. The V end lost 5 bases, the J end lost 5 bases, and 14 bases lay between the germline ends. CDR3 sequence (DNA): TGTGCCAGAAGTCGGGACCCTGAAGACGAGCAGTACTTC. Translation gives CARSRDPEDEQYF.

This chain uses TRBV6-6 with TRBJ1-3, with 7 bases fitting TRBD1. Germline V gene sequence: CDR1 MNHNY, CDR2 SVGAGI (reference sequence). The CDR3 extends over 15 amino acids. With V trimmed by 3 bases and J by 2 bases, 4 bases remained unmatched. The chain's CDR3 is CASSYTGATGNTIYF. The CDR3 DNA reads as TGTGCCAGCAGTTATACAGGGGCGACTGGAAACACCATATATTTT.

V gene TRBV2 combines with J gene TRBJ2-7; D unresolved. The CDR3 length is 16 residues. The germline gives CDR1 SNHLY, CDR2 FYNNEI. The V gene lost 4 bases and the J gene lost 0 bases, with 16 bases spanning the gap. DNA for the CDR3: TGTGCCAGCAGTGGAATAGGGAAGACTCTCTCCTACGAGCAGTACTTC. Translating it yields CASSGIGKTLSYEQYF.